The clone carrying this TCR beta chain was seen once. Its matching antigen is unknown. The data were obtained in a study of T cells after yellow fever vaccination. TCR cDNA, made by 5'RACE template switching, carried an added universal primer site and UMIs. Each CDR3 protein is one row after TCRdb ran MiXCR on the 5' RACE reads. The sample records about 300,000 distinct CDR3 sequences, about 4% being singletons. Regarding the study as a whole: FACS-sorted repertoires could harbor abundant contaminating bulk-population clonotypes.

CDR3 length: 15 amino acids. Trimming took 5 bases from V and 5 from J; bases not matched to a gene: 11. CDR1 and CDR2 (germline): SGHTA, FQGNSA. The source of this sequence is a man aged 18 to 29 who received the YFV17D yellow fever vaccine. This sample comprised PBMCs, obtained 5 days after the yellow fever booster vaccination. The chain recombines TRBV7-2 with TRBJ1-1; the match to TRBD1 covers 7 bases. The CDR3 sequence is CASSPNRGGDTEAFF. CDR3 sequence (DNA): TGTGCCAGCAGCCCTAACAGGGGCGGGGATACTGAAGCTTTCTTT.